The clone carrying this TCR beta chain has just a few counts. Its matching antigen is unknown. These data originate in a study of beta chain features in type 1 diabetes. Study at large: Age and gender were similar between patients and healthy donors, as were cell yields. Points from the study as a whole: For TCRB rearrangement, an influence of HLA type remained unresolved here.

Investigators reverse transcribed all isolated RNA, so they sequenced expressed TCRB transcripts. The assay was immunoSEQ multiplex PCR, and TCRdb's table has in-frame clones only and misses some. This sample has some 150,000 clones, with roughly 9.7% found just once. Germline V CDR1 and CDR2: SGHRS, YFSETQ. The CDR3 extends over 15 amino acids. J gave up 8 bases and V 3 bases, and 12 bases lay outside the gene matches. The TCR was taken from a woman between 40 and 50 years old in good health. The rearrangement uses TRBV5-1 and TRBJ1-2; 8 bases agree with TRBD1. Sequences were obtained from central memory CD4+ T cells from blood. This chain's CDR3 is CASSSAGGTGGGYTF. The CDR3 coding sequence is TGCGCCAGCAGCTCGGCTGGAGGGACAGGAGGGGGCTACACCTTC.